The rows below give T cell receptor beta chains drawn from one sample of a study of early T cells in non-severe SARS-CoV-2 infection. TCRdb itself ran the 5' RACE reads through MiXCR, one entry per CDR3 protein. This sample yields tens of thousands of distinct CDR3 sequences, of which about 9.7% are seen a single time; 4% to 4.5% belongs to the top ten. Sequencing was performed on whole blood. These receptors all stem from an adult who was a healthcare worker with PCR-confirmed SARS-CoV-2 infection or an uninfected control (not recorded which). CDR3s include the opening cysteine and the closing phenylalanine or tryptophan. The D gene is left open where the match is weak. Clone size is given for some rows only: seen once, a few or many times, or a class if the clone is expanded.

many	TRBJ1-2	TRBV12-3/TRBV12-4	TRBD1	TGTGCCAGCAGACCTGACAGGGGTTCTGGCTACACCTTC	CASRPDRGSGYTF
NA	TRBJ2-1	TRBV5-5	NA	TGTGCCAGCAGCTCAGGGTATGATGAGCAGTTCTTC	CASSSGYDEQFF
many	TRBJ2-2	TRBV29-1	NA	TGCAGCGTTGGAGGGACGCCCACCGGGGAGCTGTTTTTT	CSVGGTPTGELFF
NA	TRBJ2-3	TRBV20-1	TRBD1	TGCAGTGCTCTCGTCGACAGGGCAGATACGCAGTATTTT	CSALVDRADTQYF
NA	TRBJ2-3	TRBV15	NA	TGTGCCACCATGGAGTGGACAGTAAGCACAGATACGCAGTATTTT	CATMEWTVSTDTQYF
few	TRBJ2-2	TRBV9	NA	TGTGCCAGCAGCGTCCAGGGAGGTAACACCGGGGAGCTGTTTTTT	CASSVQGGNTGELFF
NA	TRBJ2-3	TRBV29-1	NA	TGCAGCGTTGAAGTGGATACGCAGTATTTT	CSVEVDTQYF
many	TRBJ2-1	TRBV11-2	TRBD2	TGTGCCAGCAGCTTAGAAGGACTAGCGGGAGAATCTGTGCAGTTCTTC	CASSLEGLAGESVQFF
many	TRBJ2-2	TRBV7-9	NA	TGTGCCAGCAGTTTTCGGGGCACCGGGGAGCTGTTTTTT	CASSFRGTGELFF
many	TRBJ2-4	TRBV20-1	NA	TGCAGTGCTAGAGATGCATCGGACCAGGTTCAGTACTTC	CSARDASDQVQYF
many	TRBJ2-4	TRBV10-2	NA	TGCGCCAGCAGTAACCCGAGTGCCAAAAACATTCAGTACTTC	CASSNPSAKNIQYF
many	TRBJ2-3	TRBV21-1	NA	TGTGCCAGCAGCGGACGTGTTGGGGATACGCAGTATTTT	CASSGRVGDTQYF
many	TRBJ2-3	TRBV20-1	NA	TGCAGTGCTATCGGGCAGGAGGGCACAGATACGCAGTATTTT	CSAIGQEGTDTQYF
many	TRBJ2-2	TRBV5-1	TRBD1	TGCGCCAGCAGCCGCTGGACAGGGGGCGCGAACACCGGGGAGCTGTTTTTT	CASSRWTGGANTGELFF
many	TRBJ2-7	TRBV7-8	NA	TGTGCCAGCAGCTTAGGGACTGCCTCCTACGAGCAGTACTTC	CASSLGTASYEQYF